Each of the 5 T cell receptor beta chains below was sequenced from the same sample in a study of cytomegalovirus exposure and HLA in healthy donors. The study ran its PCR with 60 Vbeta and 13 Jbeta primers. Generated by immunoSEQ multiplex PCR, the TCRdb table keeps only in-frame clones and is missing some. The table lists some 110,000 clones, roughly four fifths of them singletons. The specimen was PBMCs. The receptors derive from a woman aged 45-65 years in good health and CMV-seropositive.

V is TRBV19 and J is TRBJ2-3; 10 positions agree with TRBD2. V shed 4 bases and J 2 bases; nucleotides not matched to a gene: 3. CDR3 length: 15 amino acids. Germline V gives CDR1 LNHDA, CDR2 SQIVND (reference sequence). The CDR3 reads CASSTSGGLTDTQYF. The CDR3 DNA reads TGTGCCAGTAGTACTAGCGGGGGACTCACAGATACGCAGTATTTT. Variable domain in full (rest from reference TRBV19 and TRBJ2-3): DGGITQSPKYLFRKEGQNVTLSCEQNLNHDAMYWYRQDPGQGLRLIYYSQIVNDFQKGDIAEGYSVSREKKESFPLTVTSAQKNPTAFYLCASSTSGGLTDTQYFGPGTRLTVL.

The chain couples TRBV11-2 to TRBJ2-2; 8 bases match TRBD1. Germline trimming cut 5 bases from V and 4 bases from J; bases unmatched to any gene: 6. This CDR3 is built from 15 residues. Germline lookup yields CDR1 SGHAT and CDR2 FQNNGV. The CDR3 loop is CASSPGGPLTGELFF. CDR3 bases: TGTGCCAGCAGCCCAGGGGGCCCCCTCACCGGGGAGCTGTTTTTT.

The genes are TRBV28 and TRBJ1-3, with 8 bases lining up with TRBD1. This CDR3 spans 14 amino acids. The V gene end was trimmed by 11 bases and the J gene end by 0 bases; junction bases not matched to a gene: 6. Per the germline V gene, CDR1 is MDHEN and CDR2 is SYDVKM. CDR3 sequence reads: CAGRTGGSGNTIYF. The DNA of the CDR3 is TGTGCCGGACGAACAGGGGGCTCTGGAAACACCATATATTTT.

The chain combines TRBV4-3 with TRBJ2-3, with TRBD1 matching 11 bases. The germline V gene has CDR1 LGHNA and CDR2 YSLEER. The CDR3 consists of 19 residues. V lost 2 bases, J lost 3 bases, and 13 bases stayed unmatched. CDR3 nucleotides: TGCGCCAGCAGCCAACGTACGCCGGGACAGGGGGGCGAAACAGATACGCAGTATTTT. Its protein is CASSQRTPGQGGETDTQYF.

The CDR3 nucleotides read TGTGCCAGCAGCTTAACTAGCGGGGATCTGGATACGCAGTATTTT. Protein product: CASSLTSGDLDTQYF. The chain combines TRBV7-3 with TRBJ2-3; 8 bases are shared with TRBD2. Germline V gene data show CDR1 as SGHTA and CDR2 as FQGTGA. After removal of 0 bases from V and 6 bases from J, the junction contained 5 bases not matched to a gene. This CDR3 is built from 15 residues.